Described below is a single TCR beta chain sequence and its context. Per the original methods: Reference gene primer amplification gave estimated nucleated cell counts. Sequencing used immunoSEQ multiplex PCR; TCRdb keeps in-frame clones, though not all of them. The DNA was the basis for D and trimming; V, J and clone size are from that table. The table includes 220,000 or so clones, around 89% detected once. This specimen comes from a study of blood T cell repertoires in COVID-19. The TCR sequence derives from a young woman in a cohort exposed to, infected with or recovered from COVID-19 (not recorded which). The material sequenced was PBMCs or T cells enriched from blood (not recorded which).

DNA of the CDR3: TGCGCCAGCAGCCAACAAGAGGGCTATGGCTACACCTTC. Residues: CASSQQEGYGYTF. V usage is TRBV4-1 and J usage is TRBJ1-2; D is ambiguous. V was cut by 2 bases and J by 4 bases, with 8 bases left in between. CDR1 is MGHRA, CDR2 YSYEKL, per germline. The CDR3 totals 13 residues.